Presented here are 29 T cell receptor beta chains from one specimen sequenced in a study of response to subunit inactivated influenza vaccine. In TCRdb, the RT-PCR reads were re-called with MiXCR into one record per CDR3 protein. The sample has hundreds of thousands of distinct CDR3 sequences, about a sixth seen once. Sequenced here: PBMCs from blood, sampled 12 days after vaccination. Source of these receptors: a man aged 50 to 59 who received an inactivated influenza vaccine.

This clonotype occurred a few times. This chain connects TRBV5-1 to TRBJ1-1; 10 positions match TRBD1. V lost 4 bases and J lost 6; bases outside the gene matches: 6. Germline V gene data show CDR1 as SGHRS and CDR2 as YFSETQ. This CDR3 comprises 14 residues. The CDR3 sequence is CASSARDRGPEAFF. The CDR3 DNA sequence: TGCGCCAGCAGCGCCCGGGACAGGGGACCTGAAGCTTTCTTT.

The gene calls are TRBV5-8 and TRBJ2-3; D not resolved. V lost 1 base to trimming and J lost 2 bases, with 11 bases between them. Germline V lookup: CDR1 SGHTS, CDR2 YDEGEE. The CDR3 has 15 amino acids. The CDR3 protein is CASSLWEENTDTQYF. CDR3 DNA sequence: TGTGCCAGCAGCTTGTGGGAAGAAAACACAGATACGCAGTATTTT.

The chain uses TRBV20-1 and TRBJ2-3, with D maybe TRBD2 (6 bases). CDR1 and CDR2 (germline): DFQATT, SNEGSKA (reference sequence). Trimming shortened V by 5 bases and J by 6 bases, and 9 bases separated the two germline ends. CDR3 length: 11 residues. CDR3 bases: TGCAGTGCTCTAGGGACTGATACGCAGTATTTT. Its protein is CSALGTDTQYF.

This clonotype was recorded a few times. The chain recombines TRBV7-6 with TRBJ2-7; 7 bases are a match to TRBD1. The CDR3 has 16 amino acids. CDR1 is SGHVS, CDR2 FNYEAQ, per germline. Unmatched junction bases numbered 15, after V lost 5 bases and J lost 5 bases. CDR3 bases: TGTGCCAGCAGCCGTACGACAGGGAAGGTCTCGGACGAGCAGTACTTC. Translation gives CASSRTTGKVSDEQYF.

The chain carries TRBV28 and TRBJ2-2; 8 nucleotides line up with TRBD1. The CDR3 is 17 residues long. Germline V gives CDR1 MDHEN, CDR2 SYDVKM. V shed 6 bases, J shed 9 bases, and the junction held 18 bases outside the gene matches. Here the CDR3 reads CASRHTKRQGLPRELFF. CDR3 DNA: TGTGCCAGCAGACATACCAAAAGACAGGGGTTGCCCCGGGAGCTGTTTTTT.

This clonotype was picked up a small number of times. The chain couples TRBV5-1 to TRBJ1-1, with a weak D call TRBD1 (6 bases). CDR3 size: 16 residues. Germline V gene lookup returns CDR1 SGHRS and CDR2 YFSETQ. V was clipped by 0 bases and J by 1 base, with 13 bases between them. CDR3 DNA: TGCGCCAGCAGCTTGGTACAGGGTGGGGGGAACACTGAAGCTTTCTTT. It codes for CASSLVQGGGNTEAFF.

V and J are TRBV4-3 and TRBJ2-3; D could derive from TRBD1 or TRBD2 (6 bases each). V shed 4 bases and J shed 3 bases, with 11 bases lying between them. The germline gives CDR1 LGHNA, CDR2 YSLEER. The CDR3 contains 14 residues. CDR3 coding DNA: TGCGCCAGCAGCCTCGGGGGCGAAACAGATACGCAGTATTTT. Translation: CASSLGGETDTQYF.

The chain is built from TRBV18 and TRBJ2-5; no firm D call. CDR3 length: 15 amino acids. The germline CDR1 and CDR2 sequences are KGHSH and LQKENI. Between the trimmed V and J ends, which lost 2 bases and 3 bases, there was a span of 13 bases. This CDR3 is CASSPLATNEETQYF. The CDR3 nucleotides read TGTGCCAGCTCACCATTGGCAACAAATGAAGAGACCCAGTACTTC.

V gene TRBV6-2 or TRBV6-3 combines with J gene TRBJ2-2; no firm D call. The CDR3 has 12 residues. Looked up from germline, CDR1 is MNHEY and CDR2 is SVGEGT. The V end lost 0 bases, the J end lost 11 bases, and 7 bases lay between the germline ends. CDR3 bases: TGTGCCAGCAGTTACTCGAAAACCGAGCTGTTTTTT. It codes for CASSYSKTELFF.

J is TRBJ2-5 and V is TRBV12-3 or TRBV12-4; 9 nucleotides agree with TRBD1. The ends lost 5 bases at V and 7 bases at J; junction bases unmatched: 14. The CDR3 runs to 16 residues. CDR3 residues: CASSLHTGQGSGTQYF. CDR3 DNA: TGTGCCAGCAGTCTACACACGGGACAGGGATCCGGGACCCAGTACTTC.

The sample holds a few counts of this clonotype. The CDR3 nucleotides are TGTGCCAGCAGCCAAGATCATGGGCAGGCGGGCGCAGATACGCAGTATTTT. Translation gives CASSQDHGQAGADTQYF. V and J are TRBV4-2 and TRBJ2-3, with D tentatively TRBD2 (5 bases). Germline CDR1 and CDR2: LGHNA and YNFKEQ. The CDR3 totals 17 residues. Trimming took 0 bases from V and 4 from J, leaving 17 bases between them.

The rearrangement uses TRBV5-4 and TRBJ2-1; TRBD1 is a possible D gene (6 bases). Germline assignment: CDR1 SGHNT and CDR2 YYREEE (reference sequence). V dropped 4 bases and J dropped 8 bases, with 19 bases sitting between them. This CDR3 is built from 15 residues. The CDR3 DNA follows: TGTGCCAGCAGCCTGAGGAACACAGGGAGCGATGAGCAGTTCTTC. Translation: CASSLRNTGSDEQFF.

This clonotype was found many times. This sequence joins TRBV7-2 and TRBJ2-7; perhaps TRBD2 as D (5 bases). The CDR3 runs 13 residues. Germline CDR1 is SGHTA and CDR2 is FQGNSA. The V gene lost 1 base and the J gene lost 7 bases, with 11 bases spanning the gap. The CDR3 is CASSLGTAGEQYF. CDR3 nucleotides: TGTGCCAGCAGCTTAGGGACTGCCGGGGAGCAGTACTTC.

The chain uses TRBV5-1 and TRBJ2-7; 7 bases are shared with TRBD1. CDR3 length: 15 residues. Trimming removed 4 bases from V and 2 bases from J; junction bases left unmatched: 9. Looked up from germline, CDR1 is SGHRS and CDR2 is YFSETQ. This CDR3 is CASSPRQGTAYEQYF. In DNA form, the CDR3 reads TGCGCCAGCAGCCCCAGACAGGGAACGGCCTACGAGCAGTACTTC.

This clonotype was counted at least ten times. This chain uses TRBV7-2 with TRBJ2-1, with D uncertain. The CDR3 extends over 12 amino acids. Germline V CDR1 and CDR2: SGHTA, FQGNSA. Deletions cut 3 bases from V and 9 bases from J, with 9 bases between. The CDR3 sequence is CASSFDGSEQFF. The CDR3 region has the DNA TGTGCCAGCAGCTTCGACGGAAGTGAGCAGTTCTTC.

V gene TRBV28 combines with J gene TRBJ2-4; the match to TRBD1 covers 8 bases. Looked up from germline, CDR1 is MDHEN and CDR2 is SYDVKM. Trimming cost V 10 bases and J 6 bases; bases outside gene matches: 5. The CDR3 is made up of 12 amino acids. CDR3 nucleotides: TGTGCCACTAGACAGGGGCGAAACATTCAGTACTTC. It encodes CATRQGRNIQYF. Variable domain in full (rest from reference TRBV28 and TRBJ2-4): DVKVTQSSRYLVKRTGEKVFLECVQDMDHENMFWYRQDPGLGLRLIYFSYDVKMKEKGDIPEGYSVSREKKERFSLILESASTNQTSMYLCATRQGRNIQYFGAGTRLSVL.

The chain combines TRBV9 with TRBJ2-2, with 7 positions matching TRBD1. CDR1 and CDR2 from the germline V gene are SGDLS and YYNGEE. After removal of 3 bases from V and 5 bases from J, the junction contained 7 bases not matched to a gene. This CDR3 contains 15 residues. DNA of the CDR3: TGTGCCAGCAGCGGGTCAAGGGGGCTAACCGGGGAGCTGTTTTTT. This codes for CASSGSRGLTGELFF.

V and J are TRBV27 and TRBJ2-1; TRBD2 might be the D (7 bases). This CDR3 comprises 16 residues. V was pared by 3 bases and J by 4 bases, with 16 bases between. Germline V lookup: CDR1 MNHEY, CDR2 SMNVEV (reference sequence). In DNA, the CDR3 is TGTGCCAGCAGTTTTGGGGGGGGCATCGGATACAATGAGCAGTTCTTC. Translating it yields CASSFGGGIGYNEQFF.

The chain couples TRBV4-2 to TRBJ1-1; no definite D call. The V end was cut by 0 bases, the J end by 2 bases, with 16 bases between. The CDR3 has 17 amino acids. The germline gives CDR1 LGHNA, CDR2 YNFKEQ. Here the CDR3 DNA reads TGTGCCAGCAGCCAAGATGAGGTCCTACTGGAAAACACTGAAGCTTTCTTT. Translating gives CASSQDEVLLENTEAFF.

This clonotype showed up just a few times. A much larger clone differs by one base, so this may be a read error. The CDR3 DNA is TGTGCCAGCAGCTTAAGGGTCTATGAGCAGTTCTTC. This gives the protein CASSLRVYEQFF. The rearrangement joins TRBV7-9 to TRBJ2-1; no definite D call. With 2 bases removed from V and 8 bases from J, the gap between germline ends came to 7 bases. CDR3 size: 12 residues. Per the germline V gene, CDR1 is SEHNR and CDR2 is FQNEAQ (reference sequence). The full variable domain, completed using reference TRBV7-9 and TRBJ2-1, is DTGVSQNPRHKITKRGQNVTFRCDPISEHNRLYWYRQTLGQGPEFLTYFQNEAQLEKSRLLSDRFSAERPKGSFSTLEIQRTEQGDSAMYLCASSLRVYEQFFGPGTRLTVL.

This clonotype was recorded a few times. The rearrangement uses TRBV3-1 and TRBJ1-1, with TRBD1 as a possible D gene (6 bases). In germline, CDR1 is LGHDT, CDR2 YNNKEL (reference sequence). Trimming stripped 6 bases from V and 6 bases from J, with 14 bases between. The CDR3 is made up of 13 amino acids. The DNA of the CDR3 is TGTGCCAGCAGAGGCGGCAGGGGCGCTGAAGCTTTCTTT. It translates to CASRGGRGAEAFF.

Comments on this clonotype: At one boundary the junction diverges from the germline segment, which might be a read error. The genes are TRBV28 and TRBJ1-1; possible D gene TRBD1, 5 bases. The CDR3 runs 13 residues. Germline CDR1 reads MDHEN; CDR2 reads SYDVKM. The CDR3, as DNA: TGTACCAGCAGTTTGGGGCTCAGGACTGAAGCTTTCTTT. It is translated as CTSSLGLRTEAFF.

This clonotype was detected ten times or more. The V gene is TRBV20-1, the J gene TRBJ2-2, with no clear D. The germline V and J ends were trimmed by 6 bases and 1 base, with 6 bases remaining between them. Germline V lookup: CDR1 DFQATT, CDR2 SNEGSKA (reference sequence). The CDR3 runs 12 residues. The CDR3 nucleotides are TGCAGTGCGTCCCGGAACACCGGGGAGCTGTTTTTT. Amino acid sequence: CSASRNTGELFF.

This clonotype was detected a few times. CDR3 coding DNA: TGCGCCAGCAGCTTGGCCGAACGGGCGCGGTACGAGCAGTACTTC. Translating it yields CASSLAERARYEQYF. The gene calls are TRBV5-1 and TRBJ2-7; D is uncertain. There are 15 residues in the CDR3. V was cut by 0 bases and J by 4 bases, with 14 bases left in between. Per the germline V gene, CDR1 is SGHRS and CDR2 is YFSETQ.

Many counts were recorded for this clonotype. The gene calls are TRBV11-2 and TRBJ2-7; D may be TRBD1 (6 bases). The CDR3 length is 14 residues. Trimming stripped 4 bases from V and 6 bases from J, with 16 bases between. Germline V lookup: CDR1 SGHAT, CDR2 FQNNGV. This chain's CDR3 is CASSSEQGFAEQYF. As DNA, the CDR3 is TGTGCCAGCAGCTCAGAACAGGGTTTTGCCGAGCAGTACTTC.

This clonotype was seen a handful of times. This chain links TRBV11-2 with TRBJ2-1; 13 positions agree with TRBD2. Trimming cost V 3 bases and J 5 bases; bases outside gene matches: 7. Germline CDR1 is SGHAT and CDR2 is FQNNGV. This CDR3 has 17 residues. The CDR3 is CASSLELAGGPHNEQFF. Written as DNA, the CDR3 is TGTGCCAGCAGCTTGGAACTAGCGGGGGGGCCCCACAATGAGCAGTTCTTC.

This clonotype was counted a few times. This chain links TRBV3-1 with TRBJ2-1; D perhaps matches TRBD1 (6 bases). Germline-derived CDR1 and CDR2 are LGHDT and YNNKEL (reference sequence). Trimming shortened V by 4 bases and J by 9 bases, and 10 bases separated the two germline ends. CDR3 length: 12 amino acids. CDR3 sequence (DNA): TGTGCCAGCAGCCCTGGGACAAGTGAGCAGTTCTTC. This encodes CASSPGTSEQFF.

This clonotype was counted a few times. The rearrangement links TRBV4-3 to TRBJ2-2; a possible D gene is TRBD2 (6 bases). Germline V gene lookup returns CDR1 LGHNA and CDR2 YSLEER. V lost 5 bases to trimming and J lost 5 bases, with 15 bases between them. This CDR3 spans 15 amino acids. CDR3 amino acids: CASSSALARTGELFF. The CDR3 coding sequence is TGCGCCAGCAGCTCGGCACTAGCTAGGACCGGGGAGCTGTTTTTT.

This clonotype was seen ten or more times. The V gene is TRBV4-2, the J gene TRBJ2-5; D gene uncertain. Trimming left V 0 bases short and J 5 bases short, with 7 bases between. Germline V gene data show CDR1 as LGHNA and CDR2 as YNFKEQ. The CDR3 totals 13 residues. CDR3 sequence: CASSQDHGETQYF. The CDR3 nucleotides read TGTGCCAGCAGCCAAGATCACGGGGAGACCCAGTACTTC.